This TCR beta chain emerged from a study of blood T cell repertoires in COVID-19. Study in general: There were acute and convalescent COVID-19 samples, and they came from the United States, Italy and Spain. T cells, B-cell-depleted T cells, or PBMCs provided the cDNA or gDNA that served as material.

About this clone itself: This may arise from a read error, as a much more abundant clone is one base away.

The Seattle site enrolled patients during active infection and followed them longitudinally. Per the authors' pipeline: Reference gene primer amplification yielded estimated nucleated cell counts. TCRdb's table, derived via immunoSEQ multiplex PCR, lists solely in-frame clones and lacks some. V, J and clone size reflect that table, while D and trimming were determined from the DNA. Seen here are 350,000 or so clones, 88% observed once, and the top ten hold 1.5% to 2%. The sample consisted of peripheral blood. This TCR came from a woman between 25 and 40 years old with COVID-19, enrolled during active disease.

DNA for the CDR3: TGTGCCAGCAGCACCGGGACAGGGGCCTCCGGGGAGCTGTTTTTT. Residues: CASSTGTGASGELFF. V is TRBV7-7 and J is TRBJ2-2; 10 bases agree with TRBD1. Germline CDR1 is SSHAT and CDR2 is FNYEAQ (reference sequence). The V gene end was trimmed by 5 bases and the J gene end by 6 bases; junction bases not matched to a gene: 6. The CDR3 length is 15 residues.